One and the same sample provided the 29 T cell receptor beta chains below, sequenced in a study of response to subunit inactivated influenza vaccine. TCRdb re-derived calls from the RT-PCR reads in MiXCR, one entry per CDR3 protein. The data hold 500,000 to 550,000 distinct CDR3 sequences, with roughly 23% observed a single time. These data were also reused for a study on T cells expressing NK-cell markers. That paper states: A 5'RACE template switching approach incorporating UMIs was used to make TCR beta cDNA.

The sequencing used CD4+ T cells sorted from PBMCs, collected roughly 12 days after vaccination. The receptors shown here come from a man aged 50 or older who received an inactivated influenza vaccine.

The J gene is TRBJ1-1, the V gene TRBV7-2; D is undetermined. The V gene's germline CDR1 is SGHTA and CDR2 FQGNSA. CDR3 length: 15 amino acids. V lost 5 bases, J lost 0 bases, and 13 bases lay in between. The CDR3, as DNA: TGTGCCAGCAGCCTCCAGCCCAGTTTGAACACTGAAGCTTTCTTT. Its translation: CASSLQPSLNTEAFF.

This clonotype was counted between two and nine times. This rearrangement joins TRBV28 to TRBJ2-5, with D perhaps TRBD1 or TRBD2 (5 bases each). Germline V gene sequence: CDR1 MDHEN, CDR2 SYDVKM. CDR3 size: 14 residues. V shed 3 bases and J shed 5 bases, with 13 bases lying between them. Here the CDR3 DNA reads TGTGCCAGCAGTTTTGTTGGGACCGAGGAGACCCAGTACTTC. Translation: CASSFVGTEETQYF.

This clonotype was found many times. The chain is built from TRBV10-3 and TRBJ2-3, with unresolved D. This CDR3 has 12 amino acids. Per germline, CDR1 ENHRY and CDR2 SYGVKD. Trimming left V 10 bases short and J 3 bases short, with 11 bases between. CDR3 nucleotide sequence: TGTGCCACCCAGTCTCAAACAGATACGCAGTATTTT. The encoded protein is CATQSQTDTQYF.

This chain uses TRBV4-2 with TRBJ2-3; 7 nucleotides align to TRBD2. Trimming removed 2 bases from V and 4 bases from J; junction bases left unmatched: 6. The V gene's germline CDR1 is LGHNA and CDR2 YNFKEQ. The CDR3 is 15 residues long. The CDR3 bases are TGTGCCAGCAGCCAACCCCGGGACTACTCAGATACGCAGTATTTT. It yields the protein CASSQPRDYSDTQYF.

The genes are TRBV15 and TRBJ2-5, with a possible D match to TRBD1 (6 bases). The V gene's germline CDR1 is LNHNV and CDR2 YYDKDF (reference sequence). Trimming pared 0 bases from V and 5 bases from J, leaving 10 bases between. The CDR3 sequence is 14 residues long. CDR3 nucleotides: TGTGCCACCAGCAGAGAGGGGGCACTGGAGACCCAGTACTTC. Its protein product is CATSREGALETQYF.

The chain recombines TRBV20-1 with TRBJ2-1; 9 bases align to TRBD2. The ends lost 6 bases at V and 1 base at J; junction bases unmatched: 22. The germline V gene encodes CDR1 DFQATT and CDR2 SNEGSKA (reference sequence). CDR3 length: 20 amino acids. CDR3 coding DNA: TGCAGTGCGCCGCCCCCCGCGGGAGGGCCCAATTACCATTCCTACAATGAGCAGTTCTTC. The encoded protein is CSAPPPAGGPNYHSYNEQFF.

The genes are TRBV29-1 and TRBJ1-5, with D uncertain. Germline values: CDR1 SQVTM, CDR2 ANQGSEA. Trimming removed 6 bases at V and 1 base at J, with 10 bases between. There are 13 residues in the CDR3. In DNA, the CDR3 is TGCAGCGTCCTCGTCGGGAGCAATCAGCCCCAGCATTTT. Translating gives CSVLVGSNQPQHF.

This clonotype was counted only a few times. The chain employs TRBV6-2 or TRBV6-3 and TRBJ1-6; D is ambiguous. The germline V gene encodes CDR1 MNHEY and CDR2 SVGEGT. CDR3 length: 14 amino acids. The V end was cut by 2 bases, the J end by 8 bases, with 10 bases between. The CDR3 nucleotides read TGTGCCAGCAGTTACGCCCGGGTTGATTCACCCCTCCACTTT. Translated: CASSYARVDSPLHF.

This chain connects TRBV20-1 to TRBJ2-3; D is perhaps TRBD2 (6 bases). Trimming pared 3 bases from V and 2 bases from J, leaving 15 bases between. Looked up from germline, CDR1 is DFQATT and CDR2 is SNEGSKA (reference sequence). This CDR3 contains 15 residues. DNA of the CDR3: TGCAGTGCTAGCCCTGGGGCGGGACTCACAGATACGCAGTATTTT. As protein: CSASPGAGLTDTQYF.

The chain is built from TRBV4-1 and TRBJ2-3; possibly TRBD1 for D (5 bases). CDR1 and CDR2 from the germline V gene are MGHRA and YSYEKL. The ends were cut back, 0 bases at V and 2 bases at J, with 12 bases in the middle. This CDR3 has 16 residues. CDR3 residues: CASSQDLGAATDTQYF. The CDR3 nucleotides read TGCGCCAGCAGCCAAGATCTAGGGGCCGCCACAGATACGCAGTATTTT.

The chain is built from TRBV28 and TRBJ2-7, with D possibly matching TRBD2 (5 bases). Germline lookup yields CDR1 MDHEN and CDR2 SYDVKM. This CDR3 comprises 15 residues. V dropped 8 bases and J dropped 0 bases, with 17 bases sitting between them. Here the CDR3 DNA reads TGTGCCAGCCACCCAGCGGACCGGAACTCCTACGAGCAGTACTTC. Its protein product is CASHPADRNSYEQYF.

CDR3 amino acids: CASSPTTSFSLAWNEQFF. CDR3 bases: TGTGCCAGCAGCCCTACGACAAGTTTCAGTTTGGCGTGGAATGAGCAGTTCTTC. V usage is TRBV11-1 and J usage is TRBJ2-1; D unclear. The CDR3 runs 18 residues. Per the germline V gene, CDR1 is SGHAT and CDR2 is FQDESV (reference sequence). The V and J ends lost 5 bases and 7 bases respectively, with 27 bases between them.

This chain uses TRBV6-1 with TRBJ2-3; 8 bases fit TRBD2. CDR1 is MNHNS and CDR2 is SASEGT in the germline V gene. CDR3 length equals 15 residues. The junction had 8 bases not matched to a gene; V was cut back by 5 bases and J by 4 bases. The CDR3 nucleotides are TGTGCCAGCAGTATCGGAGCGGGGGCCTCAGATACGCAGTATTTT. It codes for CASSIGAGASDTQYF.

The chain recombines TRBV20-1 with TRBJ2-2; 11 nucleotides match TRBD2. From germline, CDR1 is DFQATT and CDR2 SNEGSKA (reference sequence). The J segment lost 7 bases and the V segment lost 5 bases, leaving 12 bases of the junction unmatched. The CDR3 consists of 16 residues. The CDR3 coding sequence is TGCAGTGCTCGATATAGCGGGAGGGCCTTCGTCGGGGAGCTGTTTTTT. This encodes CSARYSGRAFVGELFF.

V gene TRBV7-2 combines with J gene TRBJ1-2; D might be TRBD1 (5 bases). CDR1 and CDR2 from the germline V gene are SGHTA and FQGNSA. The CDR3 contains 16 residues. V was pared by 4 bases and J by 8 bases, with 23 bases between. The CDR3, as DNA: TGTGCCAGCAGCTCCTCGAGTGTGACGGGGGTCGGCGGCTACACCTTC. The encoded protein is CASSSSSVTGVGGYTF.

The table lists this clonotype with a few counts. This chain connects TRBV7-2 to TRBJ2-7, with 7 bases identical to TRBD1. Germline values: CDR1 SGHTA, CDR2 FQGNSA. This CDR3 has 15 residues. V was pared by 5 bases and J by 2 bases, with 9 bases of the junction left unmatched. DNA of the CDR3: TGTGCCAGCAGCCTACAACAGGGGTATGCCTACGAGCAGTACTTC. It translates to CASSLQQGYAYEQYF.

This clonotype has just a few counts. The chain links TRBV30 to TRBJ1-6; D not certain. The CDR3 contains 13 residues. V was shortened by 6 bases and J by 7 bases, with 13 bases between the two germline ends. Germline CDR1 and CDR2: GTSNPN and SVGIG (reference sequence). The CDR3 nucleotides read TGTGCCTGTCTAGGGCAGACGAATTCACCCCTCCACTTT. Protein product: CACLGQTNSPLHF.

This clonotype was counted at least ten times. The CDR3 sequence is CSVGLGAEQYF. Written as DNA, the CDR3 is TGCAGCGTCGGTTTGGGGGCCGAGCAGTACTTC. The rearrangement uses TRBV29-1 and TRBJ2-7; weak D call: TRBD1 (6 bases). Germline V gene data show CDR1 as SQVTM and CDR2 as ANQGSEA. Trimming pared 6 bases from V and 6 bases from J, leaving 12 bases between. This CDR3 has 11 amino acids.

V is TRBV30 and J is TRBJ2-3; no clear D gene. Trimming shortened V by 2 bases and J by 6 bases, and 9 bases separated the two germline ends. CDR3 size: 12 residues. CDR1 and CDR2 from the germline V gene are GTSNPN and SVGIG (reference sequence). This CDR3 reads CAWSLSWDTQYF. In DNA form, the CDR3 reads TGTGCCTGGAGTCTCTCTTGGGATACGCAGTATTTT.

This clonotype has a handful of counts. CDR3: CASSSYPDPRYF. CDR3 sequence (DNA): TGTGCCAGCAGCTCATACCCGGACCCCCGGTACTTC. V gene TRBV7-8 combines with J gene TRBJ2-5; no clear D. The germline CDR1 and CDR2 sequences are SGHVS and FQNEAQ. This CDR3 region has 12 residues. Between the trimmed V and J ends, which lost 4 bases and 13 bases, there was a span of 16 bases.

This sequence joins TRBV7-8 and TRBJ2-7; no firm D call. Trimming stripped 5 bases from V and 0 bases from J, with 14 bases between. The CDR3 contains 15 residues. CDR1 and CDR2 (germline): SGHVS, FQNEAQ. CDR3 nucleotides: TGTGCCAGCAGCCCGGGCCCCAGAGTCTCCTACGAGCAGTACTTC. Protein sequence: CASSPGPRVSYEQYF.

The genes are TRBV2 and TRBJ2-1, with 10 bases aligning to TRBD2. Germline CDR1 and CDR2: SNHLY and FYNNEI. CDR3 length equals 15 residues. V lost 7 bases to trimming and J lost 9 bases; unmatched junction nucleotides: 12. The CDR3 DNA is TGTGCCAGCACCAAAGGGACTAGCGTTATCGGTGAGCAGTTCTTC. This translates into CASTKGTSVIGEQFF.

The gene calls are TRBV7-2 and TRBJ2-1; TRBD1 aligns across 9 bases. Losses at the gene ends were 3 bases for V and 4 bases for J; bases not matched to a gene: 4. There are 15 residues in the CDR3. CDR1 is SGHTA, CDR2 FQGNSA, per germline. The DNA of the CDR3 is TGTGCCAGCAGCTTGAGGACAGGGGCTTACAATGAGCAGTTCTTC. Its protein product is CASSLRTGAYNEQFF.

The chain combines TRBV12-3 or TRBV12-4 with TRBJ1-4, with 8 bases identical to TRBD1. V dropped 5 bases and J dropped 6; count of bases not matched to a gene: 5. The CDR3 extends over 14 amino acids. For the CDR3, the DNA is TGTGCCAGCAGTATCAGGGGGCGCGATGAAAAACTGTTTTTT. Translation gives CASSIRGRDEKLFF.

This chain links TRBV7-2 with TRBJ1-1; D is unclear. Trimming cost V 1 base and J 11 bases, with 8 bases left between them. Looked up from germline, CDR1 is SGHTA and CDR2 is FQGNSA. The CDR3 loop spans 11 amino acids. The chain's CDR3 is CASSLGVTAFF. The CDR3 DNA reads TGTGCCAGCAGCTTAGGGGTCACGGCTTTCTTT.

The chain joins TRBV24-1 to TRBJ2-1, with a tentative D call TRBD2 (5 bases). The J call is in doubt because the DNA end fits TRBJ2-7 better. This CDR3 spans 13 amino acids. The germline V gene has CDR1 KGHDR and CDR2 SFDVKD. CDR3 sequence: CATSGKTYNEQYF. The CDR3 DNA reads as TGTGCCACCTCGGGAAAGACCTACAATGAGCAGTACTTC.

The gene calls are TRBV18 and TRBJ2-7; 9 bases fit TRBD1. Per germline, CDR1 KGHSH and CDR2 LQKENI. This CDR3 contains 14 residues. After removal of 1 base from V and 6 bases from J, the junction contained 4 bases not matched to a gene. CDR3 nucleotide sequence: TGTGCCAGCTCACCACGTATGGGACAGGGCGAGCAGTACTTC. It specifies CASSPRMGQGEQYF.

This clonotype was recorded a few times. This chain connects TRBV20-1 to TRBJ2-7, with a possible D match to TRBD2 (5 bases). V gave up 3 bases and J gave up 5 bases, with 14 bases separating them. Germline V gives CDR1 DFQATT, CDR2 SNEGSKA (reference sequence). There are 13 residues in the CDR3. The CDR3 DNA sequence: TGCAGTGCTAGGGACTTTTACGTCCACGAGCAGTACTTC. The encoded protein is CSARDFYVHEQYF.

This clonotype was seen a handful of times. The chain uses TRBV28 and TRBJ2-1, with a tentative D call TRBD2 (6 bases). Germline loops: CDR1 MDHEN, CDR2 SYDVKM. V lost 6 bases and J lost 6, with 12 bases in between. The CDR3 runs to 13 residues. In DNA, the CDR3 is TGTGCCAGCAGGTGGGGCGGGGTCAATGAGCAGTTCTTC. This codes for CASRWGGVNEQFF.